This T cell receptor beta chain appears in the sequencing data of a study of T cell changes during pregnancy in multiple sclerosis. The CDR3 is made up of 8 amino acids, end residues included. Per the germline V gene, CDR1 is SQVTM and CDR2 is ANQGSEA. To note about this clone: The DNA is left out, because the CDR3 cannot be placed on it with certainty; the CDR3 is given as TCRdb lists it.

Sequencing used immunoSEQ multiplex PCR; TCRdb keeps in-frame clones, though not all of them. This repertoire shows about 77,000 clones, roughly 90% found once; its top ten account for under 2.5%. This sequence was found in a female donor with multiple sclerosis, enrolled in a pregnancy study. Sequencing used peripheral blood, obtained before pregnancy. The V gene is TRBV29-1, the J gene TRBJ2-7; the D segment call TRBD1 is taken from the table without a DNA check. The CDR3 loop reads CSVGPGTF.